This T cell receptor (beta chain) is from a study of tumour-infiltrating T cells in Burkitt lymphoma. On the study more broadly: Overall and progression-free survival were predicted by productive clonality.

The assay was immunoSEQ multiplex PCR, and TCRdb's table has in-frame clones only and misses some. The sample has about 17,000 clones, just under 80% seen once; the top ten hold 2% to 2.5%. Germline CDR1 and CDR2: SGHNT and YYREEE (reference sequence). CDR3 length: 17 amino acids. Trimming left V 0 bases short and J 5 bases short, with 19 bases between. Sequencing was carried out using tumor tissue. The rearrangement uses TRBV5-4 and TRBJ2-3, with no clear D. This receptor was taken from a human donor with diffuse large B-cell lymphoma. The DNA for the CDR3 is TGTGCCAGCAGCTTGGCTTCGTCCTCTGTATGGGGAGATACGCAGTATTTT. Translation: CASSLASSSVWGDTQYF.